Shown below are 28 T cell receptor beta chains from a single sample sequenced in a study of OX40 agonist ivuxolimab in advanced cancers. Libraries were made using the immunoSEQ multiplex PCR assay. TCRdb stores this immuneACCESS table with in-frame sequences only. Part of the clones is absent; in the studies checked, under half of the shortfall reflects unresolved V genes, and no reason is known for the rest. For this sample there are approximately 52,000 clones; about 82% appear just once. The leading ten clones occupy just under 4% of the sample. The specimen comprised CD4+ or CD8+ T cells sorted from blood, sampled in a trial of the OX40 agonist ivuxolimab. These TCRs come from an adult with an advanced solid tumor such as melanoma, head and neck, liver or kidney cancer.

The chain carries TRBV5-8 and TRBJ2-5; 9 nucleotides line up with TRBD2. The V segment lost 2 bases and the J segment 5 bases; nucleotides outside the gene matches: 7. Germline CDR1 and CDR2: SGHTS and YDEGEE. The CDR3 is 15 residues long. The CDR3 here is CASSFPGTSMETQYF. CDR3 nucleotides: TGTGCCAGCAGCTTCCCCGGGACTAGCATGGAGACCCAGTACTTC.

The gene calls are TRBV7-9 and TRBJ2-1; D is perhaps TRBD2 (5 bases). Germline assignment: CDR1 SEHNR and CDR2 FQNEAQ (reference sequence). Trimming took 1 base from V and 9 from J, leaving 10 bases between them. The CDR3 sequence is 13 residues long. CDR3 sequence reads: CASSLGSAGEQFF. The CDR3 DNA sequence: TGTGCCAGCAGCTTAGGGAGTGCGGGTGAGCAGTTCTTC.

The chain employs TRBV28 and TRBJ1-6, with D tentatively TRBD1 (5 bases). The CDR3 sequence is 14 residues long. V was shortened by 6 bases and J by 9 bases, with 15 bases between the two germline ends. CDR1 is MDHEN and CDR2 is SYDVKM in the germline V gene. The CDR3 sequence: CASSSSPGRSPLHF. In DNA, the CDR3 is TGTGCCAGCAGCTCCTCCCCAGGGCGTTCACCCCTCCACTTT.

The genes are TRBV19 and TRBJ1-2, with 9 bases identical to TRBD1. Germline CDR1 reads LNHDA; CDR2 reads SQIVND (reference sequence). Unmatched junction bases numbered 5, after V lost 4 bases and J lost 8 bases. The CDR3 consists of 13 residues. The CDR3: CASSTGQGFGYTF. DNA of the CDR3: TGTGCCAGTAGTACGGGACAGGGCTTCGGCTACACCTTC.

V and J are TRBV6-1 and TRBJ1-6; D remains unclear. The V gene's germline CDR1 is MNHNS and CDR2 SASEGT. This CDR3 contains 15 residues. Trimming left V 3 bases short and J 7 bases short, with 13 bases between. CDR3 in DNA: TGTGCCAGCAGTGAGCAAGGGCAAGGAAATTCACCCCTCCACTTT. Protein sequence: CASSEQGQGNSPLHF.

This clone was seen once. Compared with germline, one end of the junction differs, possibly owing to a read error. J is TRBJ2-7 and V is TRBV7-7; either TRBD1 or TRBD2 may supply D (7 bases each). This CDR3 is built from 13 residues. Germline loops: CDR1 SSHAT, CDR2 FNYEAQ (reference sequence). CDR3 DNA sequence: TGTGCTAGCAGCGCCAGGGGGGGCAGCGGAATCTCCTTC. Its translation is CASSARGGSGISF.

V and J are TRBV27 and TRBJ1-1; 8 nucleotides match TRBD1. Germline V gives CDR1 MNHEY, CDR2 SMNVEV (reference sequence). V was clipped by 3 bases and J by 4 bases; unmatched bases: 7. This CDR3 comprises 15 residues. The CDR3 coding sequence is TGTGCCAGCAGTTTCGGGACAGGAAGGAGCACTGAAGCTTTCTTT. Its translation is CASSFGTGRSTEAFF.

V and J are TRBV7-2 and TRBJ2-1, with TRBD2 matching over 8 bases. Trimming removed 1 base from V and 12 bases from J; junction bases left unmatched: 11. Germline values: CDR1 SGHTA, CDR2 FQGNSA. The CDR3 is 15 residues long. The CDR3 loop reads CASSLELRAGGVQFF. CDR3 nucleotide sequence: TGTGCCAGCAGCTTAGAACTCCGTGCGGGGGGTGTGCAGTTCTTC.

The chain is built from TRBV2 and TRBJ2-7; no clear D. The CDR3 sequence is 14 residues long. V shed 0 bases and J shed 5 bases, with 11 bases lying between them. CDR1 is SNHLY and CDR2 is FYNNEI in the germline V gene. CDR3 protein: CASSEAPAQHEQYF. As DNA, the CDR3 is TGTGCCAGCAGTGAAGCTCCCGCCCAACACGAGCAGTACTTC.

This clone was detected once. The chain joins TRBV5-6 to TRBJ2-5, with D possibly matching TRBD2 (5 bases). The CDR3 has 13 residues. The V gene's germline CDR1 is SGHDT and CDR2 YYEEEE. The ends were cut back, 0 bases at V and 7 bases at J, with 10 bases in the middle. This CDR3 reads CASSLDSAGTQYF. The CDR3 bases are TGTGCCAGCAGCTTGGACAGCGCGGGGACCCAGTACTTC.

The rearrangement uses TRBV5-4 and TRBJ1-2, with D tentatively TRBD1 (6 bases). Trimming removed 2 bases at V and 2 bases at J, with 7 bases between. Germline V gene lookup returns CDR1 SGHNT and CDR2 YYREEE (reference sequence). This CDR3 region has 13 residues. The CDR3 spells CASSFDRNYGYTF. The DNA of the CDR3 is TGTGCCAGCAGCTTCGACAGGAACTATGGCTACACCTTC.

The gene calls are TRBV28 and TRBJ2-5; 7 bases are a match to TRBD2. CDR3 length: 13 residues. CDR1 and CDR2 from the germline V gene are MDHEN and SYDVKM. V lost 4 bases, J lost 5 bases, and 4 bases stayed unmatched. The CDR3 coding sequence is TGTGCCAGCAGTTGGTTCGGGGGGGAGACCCAGTACTTC. This sequence encodes CASSWFGGETQYF.

This sequence joins TRBV7-2 and TRBJ2-3; TRBD2 is a possible D gene (6 bases). The CDR3 loop spans 13 amino acids. Trimming pared 8 bases from V and 8 bases from J, leaving 17 bases between. The germline V gene has CDR1 SGHTA and CDR2 FQGNSA. The CDR3 is CASGKEGSRTQYF. CDR3 DNA: TGTGCCAGCGGCAAGGAGGGGTCACGTACGCAGTATTTT.

The chain is built from TRBV5-5 and TRBJ2-7, with 7 bases fitting TRBD1. The trim removed 4 bases at V and 5 bases at J, leaving 3 bases unmatched. The CDR3 contains 12 residues. From germline, CDR1 is SGHKS and CDR2 YYEKEE (reference sequence). The CDR3 loop reads CASSTTGDEQYF. DNA of the CDR3: TGTGCCAGCAGCACTACAGGGGACGAGCAGTACTTC.

The V and J genes are TRBV5-1 and TRBJ2-1, with 14 bases matching TRBD2. The germline gives CDR1 SGHRS, CDR2 YFSETQ. The V gene end was trimmed by 4 bases and the J gene end by 4 bases; junction bases not matched to a gene: 10. The CDR3 has 18 amino acids. CDR3 residues: CASSLGLAGGRDYNEQFF. The CDR3 bases are TGCGCCAGCAGCCTCGGACTAGCGGGGGGCCGCGATTACAATGAGCAGTTCTTC.

This clone turned up a few times. This chain links TRBV5-1 with TRBJ2-5; the match to TRBD2 covers 7 bases. The CDR3 loop spans 14 amino acids. The J segment lost 2 bases and the V segment lost 4 bases, leaving 5 bases of the junction unmatched. Germline loops: CDR1 SGHRS, CDR2 YFSETQ. The CDR3 loop is CASSVGAGQETQYF. CDR3 sequence (DNA): TGCGCCAGCAGCGTAGGAGCGGGGCAAGAGACCCAGTACTTC.

Only a few counts were recorded for this clone. The chain employs TRBV7-9 and TRBJ2-3; the D is unclear. V gave up 10 bases and J gave up 1 base, with 18 bases separating them. CDR3 length equals 15 residues. Germline V lookup: CDR1 SEHNR, CDR2 FQNEAQ (reference sequence). The CDR3 DNA follows: TGTGCCACTCAGCTTGGTATAGAGCGCACAGATACGCAGTATTTT. As protein: CATQLGIERTDTQYF.

V usage is TRBV21-1 and J usage is TRBJ1-2. TRBV21-1 has pseudogene status. The CDR3 length is 13 residues. CDR3 protein: CASPIKTNYGYTF. CDR3 nucleotides: TGTGCCAGCCCAATAAAGACTAACTATGGCTACACCTTC.

V and J are TRBV10-3 and TRBJ2-1, with D possibly TRBD1 on 8 matching bases. This CDR3 region has 13 residues. Trimming shortened V by 4 bases and J by 9 bases, and 13 bases separated the two germline ends. The V gene's germline CDR1 is ENHRY and CDR2 SYGVKD. The CDR3 sequence: CAISATGEGEQFF. CDR3 coding DNA: TGTGCCATCAGTGCGACAGGGGAGGGTGAGCAGTTCTTC.

The chain combines TRBV7-6 with TRBJ2-2, with 8 bases aligning to TRBD1. Losses at the gene ends were 1 base for V and 0 bases for J; bases not matched to a gene: 19. Per germline, CDR1 SGHVS and CDR2 FNYEAQ. The CDR3 is 22 amino acids. The CDR3 region has the DNA TGTGCCAGCAGCTTAGAGGCGGGGACAGGTGAATCCTATCTACCGAACACCGGGGAGCTGTTTTTT. Encoded protein: CASSLEAGTGESYLPNTGELFF.

The gene calls are TRBV7-8 and TRBJ1-2; 9 nucleotides align to TRBD1. Trimming cost V 1 base and J 6 bases; bases outside gene matches: 6. The CDR3 sequence is 15 residues long. CDR1 and CDR2 (germline): SGHVS, FQNEAQ. The CDR3 bases are TGTGCCAGCAGCTTAGAGGGAACAGGGGGCGATGGCTACACCTTC. Residues: CASSLEGTGGDGYTF. Using reference TRBV7-8 and TRBJ1-2 for the parts outside the CDR3, the full variable domain is GAGVSQSPRYKVAKRGQDVALRCDPISGHVSLFWYQQALGQGPEFLTYFQNEAQLDKSGLPSDRFFAERPEGSVSTLKIQRTQQEDSAVYLCASSLEGTGGDGYTFGSGTRLTVV.

This rearrangement joins TRBV21-1 to TRBJ2-7; the table's D call of TRBD1 was not tested on the DNA. TRBV21-1 is a pseudogene. The CDR3 covers 14 residues. CDR3 loop: CAAGTGGVVDEQYF. CDR3 nucleotide sequence: TGTGCCGCGGGAACAGGGGGAGTAGTGGACGAGCAGTACTTC.

This chain uses TRBV9 with TRBJ2-7, with a possible D match to TRBD2 (7 bases). The CDR3 consists of 14 residues. Germline values: CDR1 SGDLS, CDR2 YYNGEE. V lost 1 base and J lost 2, with 10 bases in between. In DNA form, the CDR3 reads TGTGCCAGCAGCGTACACGGGGGGCCCTACGAGCAGTACTTC. Encoded protein: CASSVHGGPYEQYF. Together with reference TRBV9 and TRBJ2-7, the CDR3 gives the full variable domain: DSGVTQTPKHLITATGQRVTLRCSPRSGDLSVYWYQQSLDQGLQFLIQYYNGEERAKGNILERFSAQQFPDLHSELNLSSLELGDSALYFCASSVHGGPYEQYFGPGTRLTVT.

The chain employs TRBV19 and TRBJ2-2; 10 bases match TRBD1. Germline V gene lookup returns CDR1 LNHDA and CDR2 SQIVND (reference sequence). V was pared by 4 bases and J by 7 bases, with 3 bases of the junction left unmatched. The CDR3 has 14 amino acids. Written as DNA, the CDR3 is TGTGCCAGTAGTAGGACAGGGGGAGGCGGGGAGCTGTTTTTT. Its protein is CASSRTGGGGELFF.

This clone was observed a handful of times. The V call is TRBV30, the J call TRBJ1-1; possible D gene TRBD1, 6 bases. Germline CDR1 GTSNPN, CDR2 SVGIG (reference sequence). The V end was cut by 1 base, the J end by 10 bases, with 16 bases between. This CDR3 has 13 amino acids. This CDR3 is CAWSEAGARSAFF. DNA of the CDR3: TGTGCCTGGAGTGAGGCGGGGGCGAGGTCAGCTTTCTTT.

The rearrangement links TRBV27 to TRBJ2-7; perhaps TRBD1 as D (8 bases). The CDR3 is 16 amino acids. Trimming shortened V by 7 bases and J by 7 bases, and 26 bases separated the two germline ends. Germline-derived CDR1 and CDR2 are MNHEY and SMNVEV (reference sequence). Here the CDR3 DNA reads TGTGCCAGCACCGTTACGATCAGGGGGCAGGGGGGGGAGCAGTACTTC. It specifies CASTVTIRGQGGEQYF.

V is TRBV28 and J is TRBJ1-4, with D possibly TRBD1 on 6 matching bases. Germline loops: CDR1 MDHEN, CDR2 SYDVKM. The CDR3 sequence is 13 residues long. Deletions cut 6 bases from V and 8 bases from J, with 13 bases between. This chain's CDR3 is CASRSGQGEKLFF. The DNA for the CDR3 is TGTGCCAGCAGGTCGGGGCAGGGGGAAAAACTGTTTTTT.

The chain combines TRBV11-2 with TRBJ1-4; maybe TRBD1 (5 bases). The CDR3 is 16 amino acids. Germline CDR1 SGHAT, CDR2 FQNNGV. V lost 3 bases and J 0 bases, leaving 11 bases between the germline ends. CDR3 in DNA: TGTGCCAGCAGCTTGGGACGGGGGGCAACTAATGAAAAACTGTTTTTT. Translating it yields CASSLGRGATNEKLFF.